Included here is one T cell receptor beta chain sequence, with context. Its antigen has not been determined. Base qualities are not recorded, but no much larger clone differs from it by a single base. TCRbeta CDR3 regions were amplified from genomic DNA by means of the immunoSEQ Assay, a bias-controlled multiplex PCR. Regarding the original processing steps: The number of nucleated cells in each sample was estimated by amplification of reference gene primers within the assay. To quantify the absolute abundance of each unique TCRbeta CDR3 rearrangement, sequence reads were collapsed and filtered. For each sample, productive Simpson clonality was calculated as the square root of Simpson's diversity index over productive rearrangements. The clones in this table, taken by TCRdb from immuneACCESS, are in-frame only. Not every clone is retained; where verified, under half of the shortfall comes from an unresolved V gene, and the cause of the rest is unknown. V and J calls and clone size are those listed in that table; D and trimming were worked out from the DNA. The sample table contains over 250,000 clones; only one count was recorded for around 86% of them. The top ten constitute under 2.5% of the sample.

Whole blood was collected in K2EDTA tubes by collaborating institutions according to the institutions' own protocols. For TCRbeta analysis, collaborator samples were shipped as frozen whole blood, as isolated PBMCs, or as DNA extracted from either sample type. The sample belongs to a study of blood T cell repertoires in COVID-19 (dated by TCRdb to the early 2020s). Turning to the overall study: Collaborator samples came from the United States, Italy and Spain and covered acute and convalescent phases of COVID-19. The prospective study material was composed of cDNA or gDNA derived from T cells, B-cell-depleted T cells, or PBMCs. The dataset comprised deeply sampled blood TCRbeta repertoires from subjects exposed to, actively infected with, or recovered from COVID-19. The repertoires were released in a freely available public database intended as a resource for research on the immune response to SARS-CoV-2. Samples came from the ongoing ImmuneRACE study (first 160 participants) plus 1,254 subjects from 6 global collaborators. Sample metadata almost always included a de-identified subject ID, COVID-19 status, age in years and sex. Where available, HLA class I and class II types were obtained from metadata supplied by the sample provider rather than from assay-based typing.

Broad study findings and their caveats: The quantity of clinical and demographic metadata differed by source and by participant and was supplied without curation.

From cysteine to phenylalanine, the CDR3 is 16 amino acids long. Left in the record is the CDR3 DNA by itself, 48 bases read in frame from the first base. CDR1 SGHRS and CDR2 YFSETQ are derived from the germline V gene. V and J lose 2 bases and 5 bases, and a span of 19 bases separates them. The sequenced material came from peripheral blood. This chain is built from TRBV5-1 and TRBJ1-1; the D gene remains uncertain. The TCR sequence derives from a man between 50 and 59 years old with acute or convalescent COVID-19. Read as DNA, the sequence is TGCGCCAGCAGCTTCGGGGTAGGGCAGCCAAGGACTGAAGCTTTCTTT. It codes for CASSFGVGQPRTEAFF.